This T cell receptor (beta chain) was sequenced in a study of regulatory T cells in long-lasting Graves disease (dated by TCRdb to 2020 to 2022). In terms of the full investigation: Peripheral blood TCR sequencing and RNA sequencing compared persistent Graves' disease patients with newly diagnosed Graves' disease patients. The study was conducted in China and was registered as a clinical trial. A total of approximately 35 samples underwent TCR sequencing: around 13 from persistent and approximately 20 from newly diagnosed Graves' disease patients. What the work shows at the level of the full study, not this receptor alone: The small sample size was acknowledged by the authors as a limitation that may reduce accuracy. TRBV28, TRBJ1-2 and TRBJ2-5 were preferentially used in persistent disease, while TRBV20-1 and TRBJ2-1 were favored in newly diagnosed disease. The study examined only peripheral blood because the primary lesion, thyroid tissue, could not be accessed. A larger number of public clonotypes was shared among persistent patients (more than 2,500) than among newly diagnosed patients (roughly 980). Persistent Graves' disease patients showed lower TCR Shannon entropy and fewer highly expanded clones than newly diagnosed patients, suggesting clonal expansion.

Using fastp at Q25 and MiXCR, TCRdb reprocessed the public reads and kept productive beta chains. When rows share a CDR3 protein, they turn into one entry using the most common DNA and genes. The table for this sample lists roughly 1,100 distinct CDR3 sequences; around 81% of them were counted only once. The ten largest clones capture less than 15% of the sample. The count of this clonotype is one. What this receptor recognizes is not known. The record has no base qualities; no much larger clone is one base away. Support from one read is weak. The CDR3 spans 14 residues, from the cysteine through the phenylalanine. Solely the CDR3 DNA is kept, with 42 bases framed from the first base. Trimming removed 7 bases from V and 0 bases from J, leaving 13 bases between the germline ends. RNA was extracted from PBMCs in TRIzol for both TCR sequencing and RNA sequencing. The diagnosis of Graves' disease followed American Thyroid Association guidelines. Patients for the study were recruited at an endocrinology department in Xi'an, China. Each patient gave approximately 10 milliliters of peripheral blood, collected in an EDTA anticoagulant tube. PBMCs were isolated by Ficoll Paque Plus density gradient separation without further T cell sorting. RNA quality was checked with an Agilent 2100 Bioanalyzer and agarose gel, and concentration with a NanoDrop 2000.

This sequence originates from a woman aged 40-60 years with Graves disease. Donor details come from another sample of the same person, matched by shared clones. The sequence is built from TRBV12-3 or TRBV12-4 and TRBJ2-7; the D gene is tentatively TRBD1 or TRBD2, each matching 5 bases. Material: peripheral blood mononuclear cells (PBMCs), obtained with antithyroid drug treatment, in newly diagnosed or persistent Graves disease (not recorded which). The CDR3 protein: CASTFGTHSYEQYF. The nucleotide sequence reads TGTGCCAGCACCTTCGGGACCCACTCCTACGAGCAGTACTTC.